The clone carrying this T cell receptor beta chain was observed a handful of times. The length of the CDR3 is 16 residues. V gave up 1 base and J gave up 5 bases; unmatched junction bases: 7. Per germline, CDR1 SEHNR and CDR2 FQNEAQ (reference sequence). Study processing details: How many nucleated cells were present was estimated from reference gene primer amplification. Libraries were prepared by immunoSEQ multiplex PCR; TCRdb keeps only in-frame clonotypes and omits some of them. That table gives V, J and clone size, and the DNA gave D and trimming. The sample consists of 180,000 or so clones, 86% of them appearing once. These data are taken from a study of blood T cell repertoires in COVID-19. Study background: COVID-19 samples collected from the United States, Italy and Spain covered acute and convalescent phases. Sample material is recorded as cDNA or gDNA derived from T cells, B-cell-depleted T cells, or PBMCs.

V and J are TRBV7-9 and TRBJ2-5; 10 bases fit TRBD2. Input material: peripheral blood. This TCR was sampled from a man aged 55-75 years with acute or convalescent COVID-19. The CDR3, as DNA: TGTGCCAGCAGCTTAGGCTCCGGGACTAGCGTGGAGACCCAGTACTTC. This gives the protein CASSLGSGTSVETQYF.